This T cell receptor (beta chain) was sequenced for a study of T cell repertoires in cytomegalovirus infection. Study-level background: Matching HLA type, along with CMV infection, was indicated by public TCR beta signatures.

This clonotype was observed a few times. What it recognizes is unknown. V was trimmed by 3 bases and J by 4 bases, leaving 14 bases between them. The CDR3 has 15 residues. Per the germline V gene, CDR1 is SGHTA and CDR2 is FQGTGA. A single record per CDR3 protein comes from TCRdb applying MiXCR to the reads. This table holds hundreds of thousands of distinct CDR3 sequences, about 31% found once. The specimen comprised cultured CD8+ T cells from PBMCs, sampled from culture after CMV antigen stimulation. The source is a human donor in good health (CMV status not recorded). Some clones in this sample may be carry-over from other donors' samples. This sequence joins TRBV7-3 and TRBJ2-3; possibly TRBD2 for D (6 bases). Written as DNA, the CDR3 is TGTGCCAGCAGCTTTACAGGATCTAGCGCAGATACGCAGTATTTT. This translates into CASSFTGSSADTQYF.